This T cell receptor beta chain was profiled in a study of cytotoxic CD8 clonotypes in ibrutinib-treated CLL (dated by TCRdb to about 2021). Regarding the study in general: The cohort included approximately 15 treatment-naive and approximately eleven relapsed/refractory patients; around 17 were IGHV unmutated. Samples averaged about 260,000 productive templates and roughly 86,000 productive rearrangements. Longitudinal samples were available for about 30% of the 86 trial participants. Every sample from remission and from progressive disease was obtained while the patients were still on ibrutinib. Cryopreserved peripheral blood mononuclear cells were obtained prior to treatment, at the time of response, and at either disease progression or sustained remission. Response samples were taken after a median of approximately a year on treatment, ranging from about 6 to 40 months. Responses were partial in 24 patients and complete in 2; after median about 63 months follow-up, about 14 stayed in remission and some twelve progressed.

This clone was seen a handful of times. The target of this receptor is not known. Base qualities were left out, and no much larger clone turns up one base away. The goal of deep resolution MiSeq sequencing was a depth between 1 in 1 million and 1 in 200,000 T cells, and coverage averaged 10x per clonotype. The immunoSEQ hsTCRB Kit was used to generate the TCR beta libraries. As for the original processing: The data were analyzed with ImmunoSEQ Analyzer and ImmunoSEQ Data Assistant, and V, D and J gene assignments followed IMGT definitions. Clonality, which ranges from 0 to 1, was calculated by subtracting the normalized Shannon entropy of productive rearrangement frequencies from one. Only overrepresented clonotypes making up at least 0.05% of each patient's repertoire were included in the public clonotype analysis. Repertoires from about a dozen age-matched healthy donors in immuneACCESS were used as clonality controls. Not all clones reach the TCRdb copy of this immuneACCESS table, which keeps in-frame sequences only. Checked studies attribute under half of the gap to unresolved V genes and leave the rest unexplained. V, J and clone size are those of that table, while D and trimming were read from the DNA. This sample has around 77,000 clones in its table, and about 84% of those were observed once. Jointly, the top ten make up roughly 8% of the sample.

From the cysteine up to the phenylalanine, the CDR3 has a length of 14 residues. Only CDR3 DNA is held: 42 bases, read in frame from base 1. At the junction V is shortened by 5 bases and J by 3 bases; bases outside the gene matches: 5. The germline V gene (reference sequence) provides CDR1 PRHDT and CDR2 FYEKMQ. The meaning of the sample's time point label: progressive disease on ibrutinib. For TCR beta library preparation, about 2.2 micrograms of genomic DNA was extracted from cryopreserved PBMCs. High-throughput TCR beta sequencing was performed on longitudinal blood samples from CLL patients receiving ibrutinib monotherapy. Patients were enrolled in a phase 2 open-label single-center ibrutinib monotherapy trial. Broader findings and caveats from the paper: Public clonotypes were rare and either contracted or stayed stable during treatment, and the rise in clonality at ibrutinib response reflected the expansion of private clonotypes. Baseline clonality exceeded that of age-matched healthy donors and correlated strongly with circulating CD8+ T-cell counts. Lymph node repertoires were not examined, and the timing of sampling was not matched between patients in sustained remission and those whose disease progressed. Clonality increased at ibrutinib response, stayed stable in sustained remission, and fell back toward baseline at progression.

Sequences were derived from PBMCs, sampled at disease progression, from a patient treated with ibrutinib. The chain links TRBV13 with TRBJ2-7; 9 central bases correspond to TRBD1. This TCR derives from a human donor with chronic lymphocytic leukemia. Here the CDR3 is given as CASSGGTGFYEQYF. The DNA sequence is TGTGCCAGCAGCGGAGGGACAGGGTTCTACGAGCAGTACTTC.